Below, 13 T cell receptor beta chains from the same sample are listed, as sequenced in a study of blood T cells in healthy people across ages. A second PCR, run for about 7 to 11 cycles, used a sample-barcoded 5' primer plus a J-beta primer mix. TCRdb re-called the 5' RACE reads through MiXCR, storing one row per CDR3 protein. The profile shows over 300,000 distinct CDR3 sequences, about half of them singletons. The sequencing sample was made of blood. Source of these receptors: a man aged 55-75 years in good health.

CDR3 residues: CASSLSNRDYGYTF. CDR3 sequence (DNA): TGTGCCAGCAGTTTATCCAACAGGGACTATGGCTACACCTTC. The V call is TRBV27, the J call TRBJ1-2; perhaps TRBD1 as D (6 bases). Trimming removed 0 bases at V and 3 bases at J, with 8 bases between. CDR1 and CDR2 (germline): MNHEY, SMNVEV (reference sequence). CDR3 size: 14 residues.

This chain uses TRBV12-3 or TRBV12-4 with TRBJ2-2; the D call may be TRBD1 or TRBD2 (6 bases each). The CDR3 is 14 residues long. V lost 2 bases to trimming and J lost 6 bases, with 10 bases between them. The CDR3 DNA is TGTGCCAGCAGTTTACAAGGGGGGTCCGGGGAGCTGTTTTTT. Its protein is CASSLQGGSGELFF.

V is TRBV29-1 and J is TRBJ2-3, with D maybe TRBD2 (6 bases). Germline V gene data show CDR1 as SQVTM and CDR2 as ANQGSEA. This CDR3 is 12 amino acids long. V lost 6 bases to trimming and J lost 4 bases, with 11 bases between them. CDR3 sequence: CSVIREADTQYF. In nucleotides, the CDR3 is TGCAGCGTGATCAGGGAGGCAGATACGCAGTATTTT.

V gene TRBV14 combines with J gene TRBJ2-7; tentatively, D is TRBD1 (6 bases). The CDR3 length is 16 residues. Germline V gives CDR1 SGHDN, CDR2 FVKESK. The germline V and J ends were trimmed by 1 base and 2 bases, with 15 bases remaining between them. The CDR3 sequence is CASSQVGGGSPYEQYF. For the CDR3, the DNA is TGTGCCAGCAGCCAAGTTGGGGGCGGGTCACCCTACGAGCAGTACTTC.

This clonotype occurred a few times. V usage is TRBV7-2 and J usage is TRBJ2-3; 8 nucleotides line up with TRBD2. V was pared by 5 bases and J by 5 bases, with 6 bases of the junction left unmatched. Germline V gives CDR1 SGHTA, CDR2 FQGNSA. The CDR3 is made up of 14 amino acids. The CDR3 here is CASSPREARDTQYF. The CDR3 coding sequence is TGTGCCAGCAGCCCGCGGGAGGCCAGAGATACGCAGTATTTT. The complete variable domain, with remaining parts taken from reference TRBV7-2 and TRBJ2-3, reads GAGVSQSPSNKVTEKGKDVELRCDPISGHTALYWYRQSLGQGLEFLIYFQGNSAPDKSGLPSDRFSAERTGGSVSTLTIQRTQQEDSAVYLCASSPREARDTQYFGPGTRLTVL.

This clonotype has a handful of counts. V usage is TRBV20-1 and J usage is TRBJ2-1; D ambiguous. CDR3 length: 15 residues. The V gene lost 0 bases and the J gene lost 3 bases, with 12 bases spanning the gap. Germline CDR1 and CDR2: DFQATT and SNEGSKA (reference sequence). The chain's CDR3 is CSARDSPASYNEQFF. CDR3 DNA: TGCAGTGCTAGAGATTCGCCGGCGAGCTACAATGAGCAGTTCTTC.

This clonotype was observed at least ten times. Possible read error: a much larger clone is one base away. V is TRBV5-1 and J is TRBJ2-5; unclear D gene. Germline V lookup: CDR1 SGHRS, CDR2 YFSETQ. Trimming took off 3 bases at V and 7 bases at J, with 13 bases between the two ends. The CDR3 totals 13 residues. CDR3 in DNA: TGCGCCAGCAGCTGGGTGGAGTACGGGACCCAGTACTTC. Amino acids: CASSWVEYGTQYF.

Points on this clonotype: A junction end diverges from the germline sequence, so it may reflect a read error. The CDR3 DNA sequence: TGTGCCAGCAGCTTCGGACTAGCGGGAGATACGCAGTGTTTT. Amino acid sequence: CASSFGLAGDTQCF. This sequence joins TRBV7-2 and TRBJ2-3, with 13 bases matching TRBD2. Germline CDR1 SGHTA, CDR2 FQGNSA. The CDR3 is made up of 14 amino acids.

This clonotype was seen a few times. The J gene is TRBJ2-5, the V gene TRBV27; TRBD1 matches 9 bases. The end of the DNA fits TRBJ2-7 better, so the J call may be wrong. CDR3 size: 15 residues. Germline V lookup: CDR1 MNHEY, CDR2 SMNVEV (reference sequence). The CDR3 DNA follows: TGTGCCAGCAGTTCGGCCGGGACAGGGTACAACGAGCAGTACTTC. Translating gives CASSSAGTGYNEQYF.

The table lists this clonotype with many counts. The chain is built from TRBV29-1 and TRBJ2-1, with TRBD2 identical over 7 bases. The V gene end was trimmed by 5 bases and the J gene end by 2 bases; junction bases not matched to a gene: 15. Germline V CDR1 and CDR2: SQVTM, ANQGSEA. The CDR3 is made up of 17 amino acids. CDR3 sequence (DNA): TGCAGCGTTTTATCCTACGGGAGGAAAGGCGCCTACAATGAGCAGTTCTTC. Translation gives CSVLSYGRKGAYNEQFF.

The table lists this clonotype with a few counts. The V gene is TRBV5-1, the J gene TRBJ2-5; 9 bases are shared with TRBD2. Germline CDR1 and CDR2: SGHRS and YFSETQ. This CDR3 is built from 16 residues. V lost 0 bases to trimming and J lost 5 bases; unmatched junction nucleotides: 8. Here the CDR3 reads CASSLESGRIGETQYF. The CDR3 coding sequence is TGCGCCAGCAGCTTGGAAAGCGGGAGGATCGGGGAGACCCAGTACTTC.

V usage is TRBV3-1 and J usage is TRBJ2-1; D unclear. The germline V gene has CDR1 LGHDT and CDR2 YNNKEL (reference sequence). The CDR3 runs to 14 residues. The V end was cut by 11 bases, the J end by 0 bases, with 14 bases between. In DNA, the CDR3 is TGTGCCGGCAACCTTCCTAGCTCCTACAATGAGCAGTTCTTC. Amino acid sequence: CAGNLPSSYNEQFF.

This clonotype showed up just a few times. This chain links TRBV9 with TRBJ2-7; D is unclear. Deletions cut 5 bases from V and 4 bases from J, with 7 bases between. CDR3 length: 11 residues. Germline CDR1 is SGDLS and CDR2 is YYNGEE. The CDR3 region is CASSRQYEQYF. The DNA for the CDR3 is TGTGCCAGCAGTCGTCAGTACGAGCAGTACTTC.